The 9 T cell receptor beta chains given below trace back to one sample, sequenced in a study of blood T cell repertoires in COVID-19. Repertoires were generated with immunoSEQ multiplex PCR, while TCRdb's copy carries only in-frame clones and drops some. The sample lists 150,000 to 200,000 clones, 84% occurring once. Sequenced: PBMCs or T cells enriched from blood (not recorded which). The receptors here all came from a woman aged 25 to 39 who had been exposed to COVID-19.

The sample holds one count of this clone. The V call is TRBV6-5, the J call TRBJ1-1, with no clear D. Deletions cut 6 bases from V and 4 bases from J, with 6 bases between. The CDR3 covers 11 residues. In germline, CDR1 is MNHEY, CDR2 SVGAGI. This CDR3 reads CASSGVTEAFF. In DNA form, the CDR3 reads TGTGCCAGCAGCGGGGTCACTGAAGCTTTCTTT.

The chain employs TRBV7-9 and TRBJ1-1, with D perhaps TRBD1 (6 bases). Germline CDR1 and CDR2: SEHNR and FQNEAQ (reference sequence). The CDR3 contains 13 residues. Trimming removed 6 bases at V and 3 bases at J, with 11 bases between. CDR3 region: CASSLNRDTEAFF. CDR3 in DNA: TGTGCCAGCAGTTTAAACAGGGACACTGAAGCTTTCTTT. The entire variable domain, with the rest obtained from reference TRBV7-9 and TRBJ1-1, is as follows: DTGVSQNPRHKITKRGQNVTFRCDPISEHNRLYWYRQTLGQGPEFLTYFQNEAQLEKSRLLSDRFSAERPKGSFSTLEIQRTEQGDSAMYLCASSLNRDTEAFFGQGTRLTVV.

V and J are TRBV7-2 and TRBJ1-2, with D unresolved. The V gene's germline CDR1 is SGHTA and CDR2 FQGNSA. The CDR3 spans 15 residues. V shed 1 base and J shed 4 bases, with 13 bases lying between them. The DNA for the CDR3 is TGTGCCAGCAGCTTAGGAGTGGAGGGTCCCTATGGCTACACCTTC. Translation: CASSLGVEGPYGYTF.

The CDR3 coding sequence is TGCGCCAGCAGCCAAAGTATATCGAGCTCTGGAAACACCATATATTTT. Translated, it gives CASSQSISSSGNTIYF. The V call is TRBV4-1, the J call TRBJ1-3, with unresolved D. This CDR3 comprises 16 residues. The germline V gene has CDR1 MGHRA and CDR2 YSYEKL. V was clipped by 2 bases and J by 0 bases, with 11 bases between them.

The rearrangement links TRBV5-1 to TRBJ1-4; weak D call: TRBD1 (5 bases). Between the trimmed V and J ends, which lost 6 bases and 8 bases, there was a span of 14 bases. CDR1 is SGHRS, CDR2 YFSETQ, per germline. The CDR3 sequence is 13 residues long. CDR3 in amino acids: CASTSGGKEKLFF. In nucleotides, the CDR3 is TGCGCCAGCACGTCGGGGGGAAAAGAAAAACTGTTTTTT. Full variable domain (missing parts from reference TRBV5-1 and TRBJ1-4): KAGVTQTPRYLIKTRGQQVTLSCSPISGHRSVSWYQQTPGQGLQFLFEYFSETQRNKGNFPGRFSGRQFSNSRSEMNVSTLELGDSALYLCASTSGGKEKLFFGSGTQLSVL.

The chain carries TRBV7-6 and TRBJ2-1, with 9 positions matching TRBD2. Germline lookup yields CDR1 SGHVS and CDR2 FNYEAQ. The junction had 9 bases not matched to a gene; V was cut back by 5 bases and J by 7 bases. The CDR3 is 15 residues long. The CDR3 coding sequence is TGTGCCAGCAGCCTCCAAAGCGGGGGGATAAATGAGCAGTTCTTC. Translating gives CASSLQSGGINEQFF.

This CDR3 is CSASRVGGEQYF. The CDR3 DNA is TGCAGTGCTAGTCGTGTCGGCGGCGAGCAGTACTTC. The chain uses TRBV20-1 and TRBJ2-7; D call uncertain. The CDR3 covers 12 residues. Germline values: CDR1 DFQATT, CDR2 SNEGSKA (reference sequence). Trimming stripped 3 bases from V and 6 bases from J, with 12 bases between.

For the CDR3, the DNA is TGTGCCAGCAGGTCGAGGAATGAAAAACTGTTTTTT. Translating it yields CASRSRNEKLFF. This rearrangement joins TRBV2 to TRBJ1-4; no clear D gene. Per germline, CDR1 SNHLY and CDR2 FYNNEI. This CDR3 comprises 12 residues. V was clipped by 6 bases and J by 5 bases, with 7 bases between them.

The chain links TRBV29-1 to TRBJ1-1; D unclear. The CDR3 sequence is 10 residues long. Per germline, CDR1 SQVTM and CDR2 ANQGSEA. V lost 6 bases to trimming and J lost 7 bases, with 9 bases between them. The DNA of the CDR3 is TGCAGCGTCGACACGGATGAAGCTTTCTTT. Translated: CSVDTDEAFF. Using reference TRBV29-1 and TRBJ1-1 for the parts outside the CDR3, the full variable domain is SAVISQKPSRDICQRGTSLTIQCQVDSQVTMMFWYRQQPGQSLTLIATANQGSEATYESGFVIDKFPISRPNLTFSTLTVSNMSPEDSSIYLCSVDTDEAFFGQGTRLTVV.